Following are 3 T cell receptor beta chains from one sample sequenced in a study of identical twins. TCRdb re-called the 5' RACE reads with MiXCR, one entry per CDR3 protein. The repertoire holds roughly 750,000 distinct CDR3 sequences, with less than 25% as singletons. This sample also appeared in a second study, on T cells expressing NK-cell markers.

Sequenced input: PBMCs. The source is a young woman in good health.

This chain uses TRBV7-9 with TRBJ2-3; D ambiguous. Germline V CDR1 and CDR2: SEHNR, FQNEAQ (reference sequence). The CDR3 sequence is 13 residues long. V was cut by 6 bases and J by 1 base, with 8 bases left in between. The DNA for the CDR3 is TGTGCCAGCAGAAAAACTGGCACAGATACGCAGTATTTT. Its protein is CASRKTGTDTQYF.

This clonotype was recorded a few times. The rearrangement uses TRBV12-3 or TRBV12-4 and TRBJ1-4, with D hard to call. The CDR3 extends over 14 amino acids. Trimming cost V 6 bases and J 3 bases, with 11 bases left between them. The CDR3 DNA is TGTGCCAGCAGGCGAGGGTTATCTAATGAAAAACTGTTTTTT. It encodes CASRRGLSNEKLFF.

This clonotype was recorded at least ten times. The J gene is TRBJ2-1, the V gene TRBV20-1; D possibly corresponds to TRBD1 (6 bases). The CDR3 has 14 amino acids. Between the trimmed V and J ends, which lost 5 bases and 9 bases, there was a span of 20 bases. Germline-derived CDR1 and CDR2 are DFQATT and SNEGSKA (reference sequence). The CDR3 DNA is TGCAGTGCTCTTCGTGCTATACAAGGGGGTGAGCAGTTCTTC. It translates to CSALRAIQGGEQFF.